The source of this TCR beta chain is a study of prognosis after radiotherapy for stage I lung cancer. Using two-round multiplex PCR, the authors amplified TCR beta CDR3 from genomic DNA. With primers specific to each TRBV and TRBJ gene, the first-round PCR was performed. TCRdb re-analysed the multiplex PCR reads in MiXCR, keeping a single row per CDR3 protein. Of roughly 13,000 distinct CDR3 sequences detected, roughly a third appear once; the ten largest clones hold around 41%. This clonotype has at least ten counts. The CDR3 consists of 15 residues. V shed 6 bases, J shed 8 bases, and the junction held 10 bases outside the gene matches.

This TCR came from a donor of 50 years or more with non-small cell lung cancer. The chain is built from TRBV12-3 or TRBV12-4 and TRBJ2-1, with TRBD2 matching 10 bases. This specimen was PBMCs, taken before or after stereotactic body radiation therapy (not recorded which). The CDR3 DNA is TGTGCCAGCAGAATCGGACTAGCGGCGGGGGATGAGCAGTTCTTC. Translation gives CASRIGLAAGDEQFF.